The 29 T cell receptor beta chains given below trace back to one sample, sequenced in a study of tumor-infiltrating lymphocytes in localized non-small cell lung cancer. Using immunoSEQ multiplex PCR, the repertoire was profiled, and TCRdb retains in-frame clones only, with some absent. The table includes approximately 12,000 clones, about 67% detected once. Source material: uninvolved lung tissue not adjacent to the tumor. The origin of the receptors is a human donor with non-small cell lung cancer.

The chain combines TRBV4-3 with TRBJ2-1; a possible D gene is TRBD2 (5 bases). The V gene lost 0 bases and the J gene lost 4 bases, with 19 bases spanning the gap. Per the germline V gene, CDR1 is LGHNA and CDR2 is YSLEER. This CDR3 has 18 amino acids. The CDR3 DNA reads TGCGCCAGCAGCCAAGATAACGGGCGGGCCGCGGTTTACAATGAGCAGTTCTTC. Translated, it gives CASSQDNGRAAVYNEQFF.

CDR3 nucleotides: TGTGCCTGGAGCAGGACCGGGACCAGATACAATGAGCAGTTCTTC. As protein: CAWSRTGTRYNEQFF. The rearrangement joins TRBV30 to TRBJ2-1, with D perhaps assigned TRBD1 or TRBD2 (5 bases each). The length of the CDR3 is 15 residues. V lost 3 bases and J lost 4, with 16 bases in between. Germline lookup yields CDR1 GTSNPN and CDR2 SVGIG (reference sequence). The complete variable domain, with remaining parts taken from reference TRBV30 and TRBJ2-1, reads SQTIHQWPATLVQPVGSPLSLECTVEGTSNPNLYWYRQAAGRGLQLLFYSVGIGQISSEVPQNLSASRPQDRQFILSSKKLLLSDSGFYLCAWSRTGTRYNEQFFGPGTRLTVL.

This chain joins TRBV7-9 and TRBJ1-1; 10 nucleotides agree with TRBD1. With 5 bases clipped from V and 5 bases from J, the junction kept 5 bases outside the gene matches. The CDR3 spans 14 residues. Per germline, CDR1 SEHNR and CDR2 FQNEAQ (reference sequence). For the CDR3, the DNA is TGTGCCAGCAGCCGACAGGGGGCGGGTACTGAAGCTTTCTTT. Amino acids: CASSRQGAGTEAFF.

The chain recombines TRBV28 with TRBJ2-7; D is ambiguous. Looked up from germline, CDR1 is MDHEN and CDR2 is SYDVKM. The ends were cut back, 2 bases at V and 4 bases at J, with 12 bases in the middle. CDR3 length: 14 residues. The CDR3 loop reads CASSLAQKSYEQYF. In nucleotides, the CDR3 is TGTGCCAGCAGTTTAGCACAGAAGAGTTACGAGCAGTACTTC.

In this sample, this clone turned up a few times. Compared with germline, one end of the junction differs, possibly owing to a read error. The chain links TRBV7-2 to TRBJ1-5, with 8 nucleotides matching TRBD1. The CDR3 consists of 13 residues. Per germline, CDR1 SGHTA and CDR2 FQGNSA. DNA for the CDR3: TGTGCCAGCAGCCCAAAGTCGGGACAGGCGGAAAATTTT. Translated, it gives CASSPKSGQAENF.

This clone was recorded a few times. The rearrangement joins TRBV2 to TRBJ1-2, with D hard to call. Trimming removed 2 bases at V and 2 bases at J, with 9 bases between. The CDR3 totals 14 residues. CDR1 is SNHLY and CDR2 is FYNNEI in the germline V gene. CDR3 coding DNA: TGTGCCAGCAGTGAATGGCAGCCCAACTATGGCTACACCTTC. It specifies CASSEWQPNYGYTF.

This chain connects TRBV4-3 to TRBJ1-2, with TRBD1 matching over 8 bases. This CDR3 has 13 residues. V gave up 1 base and J gave up 6 bases; unmatched junction bases: 1. Germline V CDR1 and CDR2: LGHNA, YSLEER. This CDR3 is CASSQGTGHGYTF. For the CDR3, the DNA is TGCGCCAGCAGCCAAGGGACAGGGCATGGCTACACCTTC.

The rearrangement links TRBV11-3 to TRBJ2-7; 8 bases are shared with TRBD2. CDR1 and CDR2 (germline): SGHNT, YENEEA. Trimming removed 5 bases from V and 3 bases from J; junction bases left unmatched: 6. CDR3 length: 14 residues. CDR3 in amino acids: CASSPGGNNYEQYF. Here the CDR3 DNA reads TGTGCCAGCAGCCCGGGAGGGAATAACTACGAGCAGTACTTC.

The rearrangement uses TRBV6-1 and TRBJ2-5; D might be TRBD1 or TRBD2, each matching 6 bases. This CDR3 has 14 residues. The germline CDR1 and CDR2 sequences are MNHNS and SASEGT. V was trimmed by 4 bases and J by 4 bases, leaving 13 bases between them. The CDR3 region has the DNA TGTGCCAGCAGTGCTTTGGGGGGCAGAGAGACCCAGTACTTC. As protein: CASSALGGRETQYF.

A few counts support this clone. This rearrangement joins TRBV5-6 to TRBJ2-7, with TRBD1 identical over 8 bases. From germline, CDR1 is SGHDT and CDR2 YYEEEE. The J segment lost 2 bases and the V segment lost 4 bases, leaving 11 bases of the junction unmatched. This CDR3 contains 16 residues. CDR3 amino acids: CASSNPRDRIAYEQYF. CDR3 DNA sequence: TGTGCCAGCAGCAATCCTCGGGACAGGATAGCCTACGAGCAGTACTTC.

The chain joins TRBV7-2 to TRBJ2-5, with 7 bases matching TRBD1. CDR3 length equals 14 residues. The trim removed 0 bases at V and 5 bases at J, leaving 3 bases unmatched. Germline CDR1 is SGHTA and CDR2 is FQGNSA. The CDR3 reads CASSLAARGETQYF. The CDR3 nucleotides read TGTGCCAGCAGCTTAGCGGCCAGGGGGGAGACCCAGTACTTC. Variable domain in full (rest from reference TRBV7-2 and TRBJ2-5): GAGVSQSPSNKVTEKGKDVELRCDPISGHTALYWYRQSLGQGLEFLIYFQGNSAPDKSGLPSDRFSAERTGGSVSTLTIQRTQQEDSAVYLCASSLAARGETQYFGPGTRLLVL.

The V and J genes are TRBV6-4 and TRBJ2-2; TRBD1 or TRBD2 may be the D gene (5 bases each). CDR1 and CDR2 from the germline V gene are MRHNA and SNTAGT. V was shortened by 4 bases and J by 2 bases, with 5 bases between the two germline ends. The CDR3 spans 13 residues. Written as DNA, the CDR3 is TGTGCCAGCAGTGGGGACAACACCGGGGAGCTGTTTTTT. It is translated as CASSGDNTGELFF.

Sample share makes this clone medium-sized. The V gene is TRBV19, the J gene TRBJ2-1; a possible D gene is TRBD2 (5 bases). The CDR3 has 15 residues. Per the germline V gene, CDR1 is LNHDA and CDR2 is SQIVND (reference sequence). Deletions cut 1 base from V and 4 bases from J, with 11 bases between. The CDR3 spells CASSIGGAVYNEQFF. The CDR3 DNA reads TGTGCCAGTAGTATAGGAGGAGCGGTATACAATGAGCAGTTCTTC.

The genes are TRBV15 and TRBJ2-2, with TRBD2 as a possible D gene (7 bases). There are 15 residues in the CDR3. V lost 5 bases and J lost 7, with 17 bases in between. From germline, CDR1 is LNHNV and CDR2 YYDKDF (reference sequence). The CDR3 protein is CATSPTRGAGGELFF. DNA for the CDR3: TGTGCCACCAGCCCTACACGGGGGGCCGGCGGGGAGCTGTTTTTT.

This clone has only one observation. The chain carries TRBV13 and TRBJ2-5; possibly TRBD1 or TRBD2 for D (5 bases each). Trimming stripped 5 bases from V and 5 bases from J, with 12 bases between. The CDR3 is 13 residues long. Per the germline V gene, CDR1 is PRHDT and CDR2 is FYEKMQ (reference sequence). CDR3 sequence: CASSGSWGETQYF. In DNA form, the CDR3 reads TGTGCCAGCAGCGGGTCCTGGGGGGAGACCCAGTACTTC.

Written as DNA, the CDR3 is TGTGCCAGCAGCCAGGGGGGGGCGAACACTGAAGCTTTCTTT. It yields the protein CASSQGGANTEAFF. The genes are TRBV7-2 and TRBJ1-1; 7 bases are shared with TRBD1. Trimming took 5 bases from V and 1 from J; bases not matched to a gene: 4. CDR1 is SGHTA, CDR2 FQGNSA, per germline. The CDR3 has 14 amino acids.

Judged by abundance, this clone is medium-sized. The rearrangement uses TRBV7-6 and TRBJ2-1; TRBD1 agrees at 8 bases. V was clipped by 5 bases and J by 8 bases; unmatched bases: 5. In germline, CDR1 is SGHVS, CDR2 FNYEAQ. The CDR3 runs to 13 residues. The CDR3 DNA follows: TGTGCCAGCAGCATAACAGGGGGTTATGAGCAGTTCTTC. It translates to CASSITGGYEQFF.

The V and J genes are TRBV7-9 and TRBJ2-7; maybe TRBD1 (6 bases). Germline CDR1 SEHNR, CDR2 FQNEAQ (reference sequence). The CDR3 has 12 residues. V was pared by 8 bases and J by 0 bases, with 8 bases between. CDR3: CASQGNSYEQYF. The CDR3 region has the DNA TGTGCCAGCCAGGGGAACTCCTACGAGCAGTACTTC.

There are a few counts of this clone. This chain links TRBV5-1 with TRBJ2-1, with D possibly TRBD1 on 7 matching bases. The CDR3 consists of 11 residues. The V gene's germline CDR1 is SGHRS and CDR2 YFSETQ. Trimming took off 0 bases at V and 14 bases at J, with 9 bases between the two ends. The CDR3 bases are TGCGCCAGCAGCTTGGGCAGGGGGGAGTTCTTC. Translating gives CASSLGRGEFF.

The V and J genes are TRBV19 and TRBJ1-2; a weak D match, TRBD1 (5 bases). Trimming took off 3 bases at V and 6 bases at J, with 20 bases between the two ends. Germline values: CDR1 LNHDA, CDR2 SQIVND (reference sequence). The CDR3 spans 16 residues. In DNA form, the CDR3 reads TGTGCCAGTAGTATTCGACGGGGCGGCGGGGTCCATGGCTACACCTTC. Its translation is CASSIRRGGGVHGYTF.

The J gene is TRBJ2-1, the V gene TRBV11-2; a weak D match, TRBD2 (6 bases). CDR3 length: 13 residues. Looked up from germline, CDR1 is SGHAT and CDR2 is FQNNGV. V lost 5 bases and J 9 bases, leaving 14 bases between the germline ends. The CDR3 spells CASSPTSPAEQFF. The CDR3 DNA is TGTGCCAGCAGCCCGACTAGTCCAGCTGAGCAGTTCTTC.

The chain is built from TRBV7-9 and TRBJ1-2, with D unresolved. Trimming left V 3 bases short and J 2 bases short, with 7 bases between. The CDR3 runs 13 residues. Germline V gene data show CDR1 as SEHNR and CDR2 as FQNEAQ (reference sequence). CDR3 amino acids: CASSLDGNYGYTF. In DNA form, the CDR3 reads TGTGCCAGCAGCTTGGACGGAAACTATGGCTACACCTTC.

J is TRBJ1-2 and V is TRBV21-1; the table's D call of TRBD1 was not tested on the DNA. TRBV21-1 is recorded as a pseudogene. CDR3 length equals 12 residues. This chain's CDR3 is CASSTYREGYTF. The CDR3 coding sequence is TGTGCCAGCAGCACCTACAGGGAGGGCTACACCTTC.

The rearrangement uses TRBV10-3 and TRBJ2-5, with D possibly matching TRBD1 (5 bases). CDR3 length: 12 amino acids. Germline CDR1 and CDR2: ENHRY and SYGVKD. With 8 bases removed from V and 5 bases from J, the gap between germline ends came to 12 bases. In DNA, the CDR3 is TGTGCCATCGGTGCAGGGTCCGAGACCCAGTACTTC. This codes for CAIGAGSETQYF.

This clone turned up a few times. This chain connects TRBV7-6 to TRBJ1-2; D is unclear. CDR1 is SGHVS, CDR2 FNYEAQ, per germline. There are 10 residues in the CDR3. The V and J ends lost 5 bases and 2 bases respectively, with 0 bases between them. As DNA, the CDR3 is TGTGCCAGCAGCAACTATGGCTACACCTTC. Amino acids: CASSNYGYTF. Combining the CDR3 with reference TRBV7-6 and TRBJ1-2 gives the whole variable domain GAGVSQSPRYKVTKRGQDVALRCDPISGHVSLYWYRQALGQGPEFLTYFNYEAQQDKSGLPNDRFSAERPEGSISTLTIQRTEQRDSAMYRCASSNYGYTFGSGTRLTVV.

This clone has only a few counts. This sequence joins TRBV28 and TRBJ2-1; possible D gene TRBD2, 5 bases. This CDR3 spans 15 amino acids. Trimming took off 5 bases at V and 5 bases at J, with 16 bases between the two ends. Germline lookup yields CDR1 MDHEN and CDR2 SYDVKM. CDR3 amino acids: CASSPRRRAHNEQFF. CDR3 DNA sequence: TGTGCCAGCAGTCCCCGACGGCGGGCACACAATGAGCAGTTCTTC.

The J gene is TRBJ1-2, the V gene TRBV27; D remains unclear. V was pared by 1 base and J by 0 bases, with 9 bases between. The CDR3 length is 15 residues. The germline CDR1 and CDR2 sequences are MNHEY and SMNVEV (reference sequence). CDR3 in amino acids: CASSLLGPSNYGYTF. The CDR3 bases are TGTGCCAGCAGTTTATTAGGCCCCTCTAACTATGGCTACACCTTC.

The table lists this clone with a few counts. The rearrangement joins TRBV6-5 to TRBJ1-1, with 7 bases identical to TRBD1. This CDR3 spans 12 amino acids. Germline CDR1 reads MNHEY; CDR2 reads SVGAGI. Trimming at V came to 5 bases and at J to 4 bases, leaving 1 base not matched to a gene. The CDR3 DNA reads as TGTGCCAGCAGTCGGGACAGCACTGAAGCTTTCTTT. This gives the protein CASSRDSTEAFF.

The chain recombines TRBV28 with TRBJ2-4; TRBD2 agrees at 8 bases. The V and J ends lost 2 bases and 3 bases, in that order; junction bases with no gene match: 15. This CDR3 spans 19 amino acids. The germline CDR1 and CDR2 sequences are MDHEN and SYDVKM. CDR3 sequence reads: CASSLPPALAGSGKNIQYF. The DNA of the CDR3 is TGTGCCAGCAGTTTACCTCCGGCGTTAGCGGGATCTGGCAAAAACATTCAGTACTTC.